Each of the 9 T cell receptor beta chains below was sequenced from the same sample in a study of T cell responses to AZD1222 COVID-19 vaccine. Method: immunoSEQ multiplex PCR; TCRdb's copy keeps in-frame clones and lacks some. The sample gives about 200,000 clones, just over 90% of which show up once; around 3.6% is in the top ten. The sample in question was peripheral blood, obtained 28 days after the second AZD1222 dose. The receptors derive from an adult who received the AZD1222 COVID-19 vaccine.

This chain links TRBV5-7 with TRBJ1-3; 7 bases are shared with TRBD1. TRBV5-7 is marked as an open reading frame, function uncertain. Trimming at V came to 3 bases and at J to 4 bases, leaving 4 bases not matched to a gene. The CDR3 loop spans 14 amino acids. The CDR3 DNA follows: TGTGCCAGCAGCTCGACAGGGCCAGGAAACACCATATATTTT. It encodes CASSSTGPGNTIYF.

This clone occurred once. V usage is TRBV11-3 and J usage is TRBJ2-3; D is unresolved. Trimming took 4 bases from V and 0 from J, leaving 11 bases between them. From germline, CDR1 is SGHNT and CDR2 YENEEA. The CDR3 is 15 residues long. Here the CDR3 reads CASSSDGSSTDTQYF. The DNA for the CDR3 is TGTGCCAGCAGCTCAGACGGTTCTAGCACAGATACGCAGTATTTT.

In its sample, this clone was seen once. This chain connects TRBV18 to TRBJ2-2, with 10 bases identical to TRBD1. The V gene's germline CDR1 is KGHSH and CDR2 LQKENI. The CDR3 loop spans 12 amino acids. V lost 5 bases to trimming and J lost 13 bases; unmatched junction nucleotides: 4. CDR3 sequence: CASSDRGRRLFF. The CDR3, as DNA: TGTGCCAGCTCAGACAGGGGGCGGAGGCTGTTTTTT.

This clone occurred a few times. This chain uses TRBV7-9 with TRBJ2-1; 7 bases fit TRBD2. Germline lookup yields CDR1 SEHNR and CDR2 FQNEAQ (reference sequence). Trimming at V came to 0 bases and at J to 6 bases, leaving 2 bases not matched to a gene. There are 14 residues in the CDR3. Written as DNA, the CDR3 is TGTGCCAGCAGCTTAGCGGGAGGGTCCAATGAGCAGTTCTTC. Translating it yields CASSLAGGSNEQFF.

This clone was found once. The chain has TRBV28 and TRBJ1-5; TRBD1 is a possible D gene (6 bases). The CDR3 consists of 15 residues. CDR1 and CDR2 from the germline V gene are MDHEN and SYDVKM. The V and J ends lost 6 bases and 1 base respectively, with 13 bases between them. CDR3 sequence: CASSRRGESNQPQHF. As DNA, the CDR3 is TGTGCCAGCAGCCGGAGGGGGGAGAGCAATCAGCCCCAGCATTTT.

The chain is built from TRBV6-5 and TRBJ1-2; the D is unclear. This CDR3 is 11 amino acids long. Germline CDR1 is MNHEY and CDR2 is SVGAGI. V was trimmed by 6 bases and J by 6 bases, leaving 8 bases between them. This CDR3 is CASSNFNGYTF. DNA of the CDR3: TGTGCCAGCAGCAACTTCAATGGCTACACCTTC.

The CDR3 region has the DNA TGTGCCAGCAGTCTCTACAGCTCCTACAATGAGCAGTTCTTC. It codes for CASSLYSSYNEQFF. The V gene is TRBV6-5, the J gene TRBJ2-1; D is ambiguous. V shed 5 bases and J shed 0 bases, with 8 bases lying between them. This CDR3 spans 14 amino acids. Germline-derived CDR1 and CDR2 are MNHEY and SVGAGI.

The DNA for the CDR3 is TGTGCCAGCACCCTTAGGCAAGGATCCGAGCAGTACTTC. It codes for CASTLRQGSEQYF. The genes are TRBV12-3 or TRBV12-4 and TRBJ2-7; no clear D gene. Trimming took off 7 bases at V and 6 bases at J, with 16 bases between the two ends. The length of the CDR3 is 13 residues.

The V gene is TRBV15, the J gene TRBJ2-4; D might be TRBD1 or TRBD2, each matching 5 bases. CDR3 length: 15 amino acids. Germline V gene data show CDR1 as LNHNV and CDR2 as YYDKDF (reference sequence). The ends were cut back, 5 bases at V and 8 bases at J, with 19 bases in the middle. For the CDR3, the DNA is TGTGCCACCAGCCTCGACGGGGCCGAGGGCCACATTCAGTACTTC. Its protein is CATSLDGAEGHIQYF.